Each of the 5 T cell receptor beta chains below was sequenced from the same sample in a study of early T cells in non-severe SARS-CoV-2 infection (dated by TCRdb to the early 2020s). The receptor library was made with 5' RACE. The reads were generated on a NextSeq 500. TCRdb took the public reads, trimmed them with fastp at Q25, ran MiXCR for clone calling and kept in-frame beta chains. Every distinct CDR3 protein forms one entry, paired with its most common genes and DNA. The sample table lists 100,000 to 130,000 distinct CDR3 sequences, 9.5% to 13% of them with a count of one. In total, the top ten clones hold around 3.1% of the sample. Sequencing was done on a sample of whole blood. The origin of the receptors is an adult who was a healthcare worker with PCR-confirmed SARS-CoV-2 infection or an uninfected control (not recorded which).

This rearrangement joins TRBV28 to TRBJ1-3, with a tentative D call TRBD1 (6 bases). Germline loops: CDR1 MDHEN, CDR2 SYDVKM. The germline V and J ends were trimmed by 4 bases and 0 bases, with 10 bases remaining between them. The CDR3 spans 15 residues. Here the CDR3 reads CASSWGTSSGNTIYF. The CDR3 DNA reads TGTGCCAGCAGTTGGGGGACAAGCTCTGGAAACACCATATATTTT.

This clonotype was seen ten or more times. The chain is built from TRBV29-1 and TRBJ1-5; D is undetermined. Germline-derived CDR1 and CDR2 are SQVTM and ANQGSEA. V lost 3 bases and J lost 0, with 9 bases in between. The CDR3 has 14 residues. The CDR3 is CSVDLGYSNQPQHF. CDR3 in DNA: TGCAGCGTTGATTTGGGATATAGCAATCAGCCCCAGCATTTT.

Ten or more counts support this clonotype. The chain has TRBV27 and TRBJ2-1; TRBD2 matches at 7 bases. Germline lookup yields CDR1 MNHEY and CDR2 SMNVEV (reference sequence). The CDR3 extends over 14 amino acids. Losses at the gene ends were 5 bases for V and 0 bases for J; bases not matched to a gene: 1. In DNA form, the CDR3 reads TGTGCCAGCAGTACGGGGGGCTCCTACAATGAGCAGTTCTTC. It specifies CASSTGGSYNEQFF.

This clonotype was counted a few times. The rearrangement links TRBV18 to TRBJ2-4; D is undetermined. Trimming cost V 3 bases and J 6 bases, with 12 bases left between them. The CDR3 extends over 14 amino acids. From germline, CDR1 is KGHSH and CDR2 LQKENI. The CDR3 region is CASSPSQDVNIQYF. The CDR3 DNA is TGTGCCAGCTCACCGTCTCAGGATGTAAACATTCAGTACTTC.

This clonotype was counted ten times or more. This rearrangement joins TRBV6-6 to TRBJ1-1; possibly TRBD1 for D (5 bases). With 2 bases removed from V and 3 bases from J, the gap between germline ends came to 10 bases. This CDR3 is built from 14 residues. The germline V gene has CDR1 MNHNY and CDR2 SVGAGI (reference sequence). The CDR3 sequence is CASSYPMGDTEAFF. In DNA, the CDR3 is TGTGCCAGCAGTTACCCCATGGGGGACACTGAAGCTTTCTTT.